The TCR beta chain under discussion was sequenced for a study of T cell repertoires in cytomegalovirus infection. Study-wide results and limits: Identification of carriers of CMV plus the relevant HLA was achieved through cumulative public TCR beta family frequency.

With respect to this clonotype: The antigen is undetermined.

TCRdb recomputed calls from the reads with MiXCR, one row per CDR3 protein. The sample holds fewer than 550,000 distinct CDR3 sequences, roughly 29% seen once. V was shortened by 3 bases and J by 6 bases, with 26 bases between the two germline ends. The CDR3 covers 18 residues. V is TRBV12-3 or TRBV12-4 and J is TRBJ1-2; D is perhaps TRBD1 (5 bases). The sequencing input was PBMCs. The clonotype comes from a human donor in good health (CMV status not recorded). Some clones in this sample may be carry-over from other donors' samples. For the CDR3, the DNA is TGTGCCAGCAGTTTTTACCCCGGGGCTTACCCCGCATACGATGGCTACACCTTC. It yields the protein CASSFYPGAYPAYDGYTF.